Listed below are T cell receptor beta chains from one sample, sequenced in a study of post-analysis software for immune sequencing data. TCRdb fed the PCR reads into MiXCR, producing one record per CDR3 protein. The table shows over 150,000 distinct CDR3 sequences, with around 28% occurring only once. Sample: blood. The receptors shown here come from a girl aged 10-17 years with multiple sclerosis. CDR3s include the opening cysteine and the closing phenylalanine or tryptophan. A D gene is named only where the DNA matches it firmly. Size is stated for part of the rows, as once, few or many counts, or as a class when the clone is expanded.

d_call: -; j_call: TRBJ2-5; clone_size: many; v_call: TRBV12-3/TRBV12-4; cdr3_aa: CASSYRSQGQETQYF; cdr3_nt: TGTGCCAGCAGTTATCGGTCCCAGGGTCAAGAGACCCAGTACTTC
d_call: TRBD1; j_call: TRBJ1-2; clone_size: many; v_call: TRBV12-3/TRBV12-4; cdr3_aa: CASRPGTGNGYTF; cdr3_nt: TGTGCCAGCAGGCCCGGGACAGGGAACGGCTACACCTTC
d_call: -; j_call: TRBJ2-7; clone_size: few; v_call: TRBV14; cdr3_aa: CASSRTVYEQYF; cdr3_nt: TGTGCCAGCAGCCGGACTGTCTACGAGCAGTACTTC
d_call: TRBD1; j_call: TRBJ2-1; clone_size: -; v_call: TRBV28; cdr3_aa: CASRTTGVSGNEQFF; cdr3_nt: TGTGCCAGCAGAACGACAGGGGTGAGTGGAAATGAGCAGTTCTTC
d_call: -; j_call: TRBJ2-1; clone_size: -; v_call: TRBV6-5; cdr3_aa: CASSVARGNEQFF; cdr3_nt: TGTGCCAGCAGTGTGGCTAGGGGGAATGAGCAGTTCTTC
d_call: TRBD1; j_call: TRBJ2-1; clone_size: few; v_call: TRBV27; cdr3_aa: CASSFPPGQGNGLPNEQFF; cdr3_nt: TGTGCCAGCAGTTTTCCCCCGGGACAGGGAAATGGTTTGCCGAATGAGCAGTTCTTC
d_call: -; j_call: TRBJ1-2; clone_size: many; v_call: TRBV10-3; cdr3_aa: CAISESGRNYGYTF; cdr3_nt: TGTGCCATCAGTGAGTCGGGAAGGAATTATGGCTACACCTTC
d_call: TRBD2; j_call: TRBJ2-3; clone_size: many; v_call: TRBV4-1; cdr3_aa: CASSHSLAGESDTQYF; cdr3_nt: TGCGCCAGCAGCCATAGCTTGGCGGGAGAATCAGATACGCAGTATTTT
d_call: -; j_call: TRBJ2-7; clone_size: -; v_call: TRBV7-2; cdr3_aa: CASSLADRYEQYF; cdr3_nt: TGTGCCAGCAGCTTAGCGGACAGATACGAGCAGTACTTC
d_call: -; j_call: TRBJ2-3; clone_size: few; v_call: TRBV28; cdr3_aa: CASISEMADTQYF; cdr3_nt: TGTGCCAGCATTTCAGAAATGGCAGATACGCAGTATTTT
d_call: TRBD2; j_call: TRBJ2-3; clone_size: few; v_call: TRBV2; cdr3_aa: CASREGLAGDTQYF; cdr3_nt: TGTGCCAGCAGAGAGGGACTAGCGGGAGATACGCAGTATTTT
d_call: -; j_call: TRBJ2-5; clone_size: -; v_call: TRBV18; cdr3_aa: CASSPPAYGSRETQYF; cdr3_nt: TGTGCCAGCTCACCACCGGCTTACGGGAGTAGGGAGACCCAGTACTTC
d_call: -; j_call: TRBJ2-1; clone_size: -; v_call: TRBV29-1; cdr3_aa: CSGSTDHEQFF; cdr3_nt: TGCAGCGGTTCTACGGACCATGAGCAGTTCTTC
d_call: -; j_call: TRBJ2-1; clone_size: few; v_call: TRBV7-9; cdr3_aa: CASSFQVYNEQFF; cdr3_nt: TGTGCCAGCAGCTTTCAGGTATACAATGAGCAGTTCTTC
d_call: -; j_call: TRBJ1-1; clone_size: -; v_call: TRBV7-2; cdr3_aa: CASSARGGWMNTEAFF; cdr3_nt: TGTGCCAGCAGCGCACGGGGGGGTTGGATGAACACTGAAGCTTTCTTT
d_call: -; j_call: TRBJ2-1; clone_size: few; v_call: TRBV5-1; cdr3_aa: CASSQSLAGMYNEQFF; cdr3_nt: TGCGCCAGCAGCCAGTCCCTTGCGGGCATGTACAATGAGCAGTTCTTC
d_call: -; j_call: TRBJ2-1; clone_size: many; v_call: TRBV6-5; cdr3_aa: CASSQGSSYNEQFF; cdr3_nt: TGTGCCAGCAGTCAGGGGAGCTCCTACAATGAGCAGTTCTTC
d_call: -; j_call: TRBJ2-7; clone_size: many; v_call: TRBV12-3/TRBV12-4; cdr3_aa: CASSLAGRAYEQYF; cdr3_nt: TGTGCCAGTAGTCTGGCGGGACGCGCCTACGAGCAGTACTTC
d_call: -; j_call: TRBJ2-1; clone_size: -; v_call: TRBV12-3/TRBV12-4; cdr3_aa: CASSLPGRAVINEQFF; cdr3_nt: TGTGCCAGCAGTTTACCCGGGAGAGCTGTGATCAATGAGCAGTTCTTC
d_call: TRBD2; j_call: TRBJ2-7; clone_size: -; v_call: TRBV5-1; cdr3_aa: CASSSSGTPYEQYF; cdr3_nt: TGCGCCAGCAGCTCTAGCGGGACCCCTTACGAGCAGTACTTC
d_call: -; j_call: TRBJ2-1; clone_size: many; v_call: TRBV9; cdr3_aa: CASSVAVPGASYNEQFF; cdr3_nt: TGTGCCAGCAGCGTAGCGGTCCCGGGAGCTTCCTACAATGAGCAGTTCTTC
d_call: -; j_call: TRBJ1-2; clone_size: many; v_call: TRBV12-3/TRBV12-4; cdr3_aa: CASSPRIDYGYTF; cdr3_nt: TGTGCCAGCAGTCCGCGGATAGACTATGGCTACACCTTC
d_call: TRBD1; j_call: TRBJ1-1; clone_size: few; v_call: TRBV27; cdr3_aa: CASSGGATTEAFF; cdr3_nt: TGTGCCAGCTCAGGGGGCGCGACCACTGAAGCTTTCTTT
d_call: -; j_call: TRBJ1-2; clone_size: -; v_call: TRBV12-3/TRBV12-4; cdr3_aa: CASSLRRARGYTF; cdr3_nt: TGTGCCAGCAGTTTGCGTAGGGCTCGTGGCTACACCTTC
d_call: -; j_call: TRBJ2-3; clone_size: -; v_call: TRBV12-3/TRBV12-4; cdr3_aa: CASSHLGIGEDAQYF; cdr3_nt: TGTGCCAGCAGTCACCTCGGGATAGGGGAAGATGCGCAGTATTTT
d_call: -; j_call: TRBJ2-7; clone_size: many; v_call: TRBV20-1; cdr3_aa: CSAPYFLGGSYEQYF; cdr3_nt: TGCAGTGCCCCCTATTTCCTTGGGGGTTCCTACGAGCAGTACTTC
d_call: -; j_call: TRBJ2-4; clone_size: many; v_call: TRBV5-1; cdr3_aa: CASSWGGQNIQYF; cdr3_nt: TGCGCCAGCAGCTGGGGTGGGCAAAACATTCAGTACTTC
d_call: TRBD2; j_call: TRBJ2-7; clone_size: -; v_call: TRBV5-1; cdr3_aa: CASSPGLAGESSYEQYF; cdr3_nt: TGCGCCAGCAGCCCTGGACTAGCGGGCGAGAGCTCCTACGAGCAGTACTTC
d_call: -; j_call: TRBJ2-7; clone_size: many; v_call: TRBV5-1; cdr3_aa: CASSLASGTSYEQYF; cdr3_nt: TGCGCCAGCAGCTTGGCCAGCGGAACCTCCTACGAGCAGTACTTC
d_call: TRBD2; j_call: TRBJ2-2; clone_size: -; v_call: TRBV28; cdr3_aa: CASTLVGLAGTETGELFF; cdr3_nt: TGTGCCAGCACCTTAGTCGGGCTAGCGGGGACGGAAACCGGGGAGCTGTTTTTT
d_call: TRBD2; j_call: TRBJ2-1; clone_size: few; v_call: TRBV19; cdr3_aa: CASSMTSGTSEQFF; cdr3_nt: TGTGCCAGTAGTATGACTAGCGGGACTAGTGAGCAGTTCTTC
d_call: -; j_call: TRBJ2-7; clone_size: many; v_call: TRBV28; cdr3_aa: CASSQWVRGEQYF; cdr3_nt: TGTGCCAGCAGTCAGTGGGTACGGGGCGAGCAGTACTTC
d_call: TRBD1; j_call: TRBJ2-1; clone_size: -; v_call: TRBV7-9; cdr3_aa: CTSSSGTGDLIEQFF; cdr3_nt: TGTACCAGCAGCTCCGGGACAGGGGATTTAATAGAGCAGTTCTTC
d_call: -; j_call: TRBJ2-1; clone_size: many; v_call: TRBV29-1; cdr3_aa: CSVERRFEQFF; cdr3_nt: TGCAGCGTTGAACGCCGATTCGAGCAGTTCTTC
d_call: TRBD1; j_call: TRBJ2-1; clone_size: few; v_call: TRBV3-1; cdr3_aa: CASSRPRTGDLEQFF; cdr3_nt: TGTGCCAGCAGCCGTCCTCGGACAGGGGATTTGGAGCAGTTCTTC
d_call: -; j_call: TRBJ2-1; clone_size: many; v_call: TRBV7-9; cdr3_aa: CASSWGLSEQFF; cdr3_nt: TGTGCCAGCAGTTGGGGACTGTCGGAGCAGTTCTTC
d_call: TRBD1; j_call: TRBJ1-1; clone_size: few; v_call: TRBV5-1; cdr3_aa: CASSLGGTGNTEAFF; cdr3_nt: TGCGCCAGCAGCTTGGGGGGGACAGGGAACACTGAAGCTTTCTTT
d_call: -; j_call: TRBJ2-4; clone_size: many; v_call: TRBV10-2; cdr3_aa: CASSGQGGGIDIQYF; cdr3_nt: TGCGCCAGCAGTGGACAGGGAGGGGGTATAGACATTCAGTACTTC
d_call: -; j_call: TRBJ2-3; clone_size: many; v_call: TRBV20-1; cdr3_aa: CSASPLSGVPTDTQYF; cdr3_nt: TGCAGTGCTAGTCCCCTCTCGGGTGTGCCCACAGATACGCAGTATTTT
d_call: -; j_call: TRBJ2-7; clone_size: -; v_call: TRBV5-1; cdr3_aa: CASSLEPSSYEQYF; cdr3_nt: TGCGCCAGCAGCTTGGAACCCAGCTCCTACGAGCAGTACTTC
d_call: TRBD1; j_call: TRBJ2-1; clone_size: once; v_call: TRBV27; cdr3_aa: CASRGQGAGDEQFF; cdr3_nt: TGTGCCAGCAGAGGACAGGGGGCAGGAGATGAGCAGTTCTTC
d_call: -; j_call: TRBJ2-7; clone_size: many; v_call: TRBV27; cdr3_aa: CASRGARYEQYF; cdr3_nt: TGTGCCAGCAGGGGGGCCAGGTACGAGCAGTACTTC
d_call: -; j_call: TRBJ1-1; clone_size: few; v_call: TRBV7-2; cdr3_aa: CASSLTEMNTEAFF; cdr3_nt: TGTGCCAGCAGCTTAACAGAGATGAACACTGAAGCTTTCTTT
d_call: -; j_call: TRBJ2-5; clone_size: many; v_call: TRBV7-8; cdr3_aa: CASTQGVGETQYF; cdr3_nt: TGTGCCAGCACCCAAGGTGTCGGGGAGACCCAGTACTTC
d_call: TRBD1; j_call: TRBJ1-2; clone_size: few; v_call: TRBV20-1; cdr3_aa: CSAPTGGARYYGYTF; cdr3_nt: TGCAGTGCCCCGACAGGGGGCGCGCGGTACTATGGCTACACCTTC
d_call: TRBD2; j_call: TRBJ2-3; clone_size: many; v_call: TRBV9; cdr3_aa: CASSQLPLSSGRSSDTQYF; cdr3_nt: TGTGCCAGCAGCCAACTGCCTTTGTCTAGCGGGAGGAGCTCGGATACGCAGTATTTT
d_call: -; j_call: TRBJ2-1; clone_size: -; v_call: TRBV27; cdr3_aa: CASNRGGGNEQFF; cdr3_nt: TGTGCCAGCAACCGGGGTGGGGGCAATGAGCAGTTCTTC
d_call: TRBD2; j_call: TRBJ2-5; clone_size: many; v_call: TRBV20-1; cdr3_aa: CSASNPSGRPGGQYF; cdr3_nt: TGCAGTGCTAGTAATCCTAGCGGGAGGCCCGGGGGACAGTACTTC
d_call: -; j_call: TRBJ2-1; clone_size: many; v_call: TRBV9; cdr3_aa: CASSAGGNEQFF; cdr3_nt: TGTGCCAGCAGCGCCGGAGGAAATGAGCAGTTCTTC
d_call: -; j_call: TRBJ1-1; clone_size: -; v_call: TRBV2; cdr3_aa: CASGEVVTEAFF; cdr3_nt: TGTGCCAGCGGAGAGGTGGTAACTGAAGCTTTCTTT
d_call: TRBD2; j_call: TRBJ2-1; clone_size: many; v_call: TRBV6-6; cdr3_aa: CASQVGTSTLVQFF; cdr3_nt: TGTGCCAGCCAAGTCGGGACTAGTACTCTCGTCCAGTTCTTC
d_call: -; j_call: TRBJ1-1; clone_size: few; v_call: TRBV12-3/TRBV12-4; cdr3_aa: CASSWERHFF; cdr3_nt: TGTGCCAGCAGTTGGGAGAGGCATTTCTTT
d_call: -; j_call: TRBJ2-3; clone_size: few; v_call: TRBV14; cdr3_aa: CASSPQASTDTQYF; cdr3_nt: TGTGCCAGCAGCCCCCAAGCTAGCACAGATACGCAGTATTTT
d_call: TRBD2; j_call: TRBJ2-1; clone_size: many; v_call: TRBV29-1; cdr3_aa: CSVERAGALGNEQFF; cdr3_nt: TGCAGCGTTGAAAGGGCGGGAGCCTTGGGCAATGAGCAGTTCTTC
d_call: TRBD1; j_call: TRBJ2-7; clone_size: -; v_call: TRBV30; cdr3_aa: CTWKGGQGGFYEQYF; cdr3_nt: TGTACCTGGAAAGGGGGACAGGGTGGATTCTACGAGCAGTACTTC
d_call: -; j_call: TRBJ2-5; clone_size: -; v_call: TRBV14; cdr3_aa: CASSRRVGEQYF; cdr3_nt: TGTGCCAGCAGCCGGAGGGTAGGGGAGCAGTACTTC
d_call: -; j_call: TRBJ1-1; clone_size: -; v_call: TRBV4-1; cdr3_aa: CASSRGSGETEAFF; cdr3_nt: TGCGCCAGCAGCCGAGGCTCGGGTGAGACTGAAGCTTTCTTT
d_call: TRBD1; j_call: TRBJ2-5; clone_size: -; v_call: TRBV20-1; cdr3_aa: CSARVAGQGYVQYF; cdr3_nt: TGCAGTGCTAGAGTGGCGGGACAGGGCTACGTGCAGTACTTC
d_call: -; j_call: TRBJ2-1; clone_size: -; v_call: TRBV5-1; cdr3_aa: CASSLLGLPNNEQFF; cdr3_nt: TGCGCCAGCAGCTTGCTGGGGTTGCCCAACAATGAGCAGTTCTTC